The T cell receptor beta chain under discussion was sequenced for a study of cytomegalovirus exposure and HLA in healthy donors. Study context: Roughly 80 million unique TCRs from HLA-typed donors were held in an early data release. Study results and caveats: Reportedly, fewer N-insertions than the roughly 700-donor mean appeared in an Asian-associated ancestry cluster in a later analysis.

Use of 60 Vbeta and 13 Jbeta primers characterized the PCR. Sequencing used immunoSEQ multiplex PCR; TCRdb keeps in-frame clones, though not all of them. This sample yields over 100,000 clones, of which around three quarters are seen a single time; roughly 0.92% belongs to the top ten. The V and J ends lost 6 bases and 4 bases, in that order; junction bases with no gene match: 6. The CDR3 is 14 amino acids. Per the germline V gene, CDR1 is SNHLY and CDR2 is FYNNEI. As concerns this clone: No antigen is known for it.

V usage is TRBV2 and J usage is TRBJ2-3; 8 nucleotides match TRBD2. Sequencing input: PBMCs. This clonotype originated in a woman aged 30 to 39 in good health and CMV-seronegative. The CDR3 nucleotides are TGTGCCAGCAGATGGGCGGGGGGATCAGATACGCAGTATTTT. Protein: CASRWAGGSDTQYF.